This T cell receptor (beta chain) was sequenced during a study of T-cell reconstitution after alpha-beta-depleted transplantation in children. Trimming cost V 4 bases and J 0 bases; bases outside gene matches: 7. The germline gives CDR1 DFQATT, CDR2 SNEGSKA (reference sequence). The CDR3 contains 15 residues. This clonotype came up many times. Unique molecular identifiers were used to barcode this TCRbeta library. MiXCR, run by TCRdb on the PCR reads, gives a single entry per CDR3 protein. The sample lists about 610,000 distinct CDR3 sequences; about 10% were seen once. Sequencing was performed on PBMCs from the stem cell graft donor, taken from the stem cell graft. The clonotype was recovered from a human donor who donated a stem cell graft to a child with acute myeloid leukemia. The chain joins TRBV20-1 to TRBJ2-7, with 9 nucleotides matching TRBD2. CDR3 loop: CSATGLATDSYEQYF. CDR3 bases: TGCAGTGCTACCGGACTAGCGACGGACTCCTACGAGCAGTACTTC.